This T cell receptor beta chain was profiled in a study of OX40 agonist ivuxolimab in advanced cancers. Assay: immunoSEQ multiplex PCR; the TCRdb copy retains only in-frame clones and omits some. The sample lists more than 15,000 clones, approximately 85% occurring once. Trimming cost V 3 bases and J 0 bases, with 8 bases left between them. There are 14 residues in the CDR3. Germline V gene data show CDR1 as MDHEN and CDR2 as SYDVKM. The sequencing used CD4+ or CD8+ T cells sorted from blood, collected in a trial of the OX40 agonist ivuxolimab. The chain carries TRBV28 and TRBJ1-2; maybe TRBD1 (5 bases). The clonotype was recovered from an adult with an advanced solid tumor such as melanoma, head and neck, liver or kidney cancer. The chain's CDR3 is CASSFGTSNYGYTF. In DNA form, the CDR3 reads TGTGCCAGCAGTTTCGGGACGTCTAACTATGGCTACACCTTC.